Below, 9 T cell receptor beta chains from the same sample are listed, as sequenced in a study of cytomegalovirus exposure and HLA in healthy donors. Sequencing used immunoSEQ multiplex PCR; TCRdb keeps in-frame clones, though not all of them. The sample shows over 85,000 clones, roughly 92% of them seen only once. Sequencing was done on a sample of PBMCs. These receptors originate from a woman in her twenties or thirties in good health and CMV-seropositive.

V is TRBV6-1 and J is TRBJ1-5; 8 bases match TRBD1. V shed 7 bases and J 4 bases; nucleotides not matched to a gene: 6. This CDR3 comprises 14 residues. Germline V gene sequence: CDR1 MNHNS, CDR2 SASEGT. The CDR3 sequence is CASTDRAWNQPQHF. The CDR3 DNA reads TGTGCCAGCACGGACAGGGCCTGGAATCAGCCCCAGCATTTT.

The chain couples TRBV7-2 to TRBJ2-5; 14 bases are shared with TRBD2. The CDR3 spans 18 residues. The V segment lost 5 bases and the J segment 2 bases; nucleotides outside the gene matches: 10. CDR1 and CDR2 (germline): SGHTA, FQGNSA. CDR3 sequence reads: CASSPISGTSGSQETQYF. CDR3 in DNA: TGTGCCAGCAGCCCTATCTCCGGGACTAGCGGGAGTCAAGAGACCCAGTACTTC.

The sample holds one count of this clone. V and J are TRBV7-8 and TRBJ2-3; 7 positions match TRBD2. J lost 4 bases, V lost 0 bases, and 7 bases had no gene match. The CDR3 covers 16 residues. Germline CDR1 reads SGHVS; CDR2 reads FQNEAQ. DNA of the CDR3: TGTGCCAGCAGCTTAGCCTGGACTAGTACATCAGATACGCAGTATTTT. Translated: CASSLAWTSTSDTQYF.

This clone was recorded many times. The chain joins TRBV19 to TRBJ2-7; 7 nucleotides agree with TRBD1. Trimming took 6 bases from V and 6 from J; bases not matched to a gene: 11. This CDR3 spans 14 amino acids. Germline CDR1 LNHDA, CDR2 SQIVND (reference sequence). CDR3: CASRPEQGVGEQYF. CDR3 nucleotides: TGTGCCAGTAGGCCTGAGCAGGGGGTAGGCGAGCAGTACTTC.

This clone was detected a few times. The rearrangement links TRBV19 to TRBJ1-2, with TRBD1 matching 8 bases. The germline gives CDR1 LNHDA, CDR2 SQIVND (reference sequence). CDR3 length: 11 amino acids. The trim removed 10 bases at V and 8 bases at J, leaving 6 bases unmatched. CDR3 loop: CATWTGSGYTF. As DNA, the CDR3 is TGTGCCACCTGGACAGGGAGCGGCTACACCTTC.

This chain links TRBV30 with TRBJ2-3; 9 bases map to TRBD2. This CDR3 is built from 15 residues. V gave up 4 bases and J gave up 4 bases; unmatched junction bases: 9. In germline, CDR1 is GTSNPN, CDR2 SVGIG (reference sequence). The CDR3 region has the DNA TGTGCCTGGAAGGTAGCGGGAGTACGGTCAGATACGCAGTATTTT. It yields the protein CAWKVAGVRSDTQYF.

The chain couples TRBV6-6 to TRBJ2-3, with TRBD2 matching over 9 bases. Trimming cost V 7 bases and J 0 bases; bases outside gene matches: 5. The CDR3 has 15 amino acids. Germline V gives CDR1 MNHNY, CDR2 SVGAGI (reference sequence). CDR3 region: CASTGTSRSTDTQYF. The CDR3 nucleotides read TGTGCCAGCACCGGGACTAGCCGAAGCACAGATACGCAGTATTTT.

The CDR3 region has the DNA TGTGCCAGCAGCTTGGTGCAGGGAAGCGGGAGGAACACCGGGGAGCTGTTTTTT. It yields the protein CASSLVQGSGRNTGELFF. V gene TRBV5-8 combines with J gene TRBJ2-2; 8 bases line up with TRBD2. Germline V gives CDR1 SGHTS, CDR2 YDEGEE. Unmatched junction bases numbered 8, after V lost 0 bases and J lost 1 base. The CDR3 runs to 18 residues.

The CDR3 DNA is TGTGCCAGTAGTCGAGTTCCAGACAGGAGGTATGGCTACACCTTC. It specifies CASSRVPDRRYGYTF. This rearrangement joins TRBV19 to TRBJ1-2; weak D call: TRBD1 (6 bases). V lost 5 bases, J lost 5 bases, and 18 bases lay in between. The length of the CDR3 is 15 residues. Germline CDR1 is LNHDA and CDR2 is SQIVND (reference sequence).